The entry below gives a single T cell receptor (beta chain) sequence along with its context. This sample was taken from a study of shared clonotypes between healthy human individuals. CD45RO-negative, CCR7-selected cells formed the naive CD8 fraction, which excluded terminally differentiated effector memory CD45RA+ cells. The DNA input per sorted-subset replicate PCR was about 190 ng, corresponding to some 30,000 T cell genomes. Sequencing was performed with immunoSEQ multiplex PCR; in TCRdb, only in-frame clones are kept and a portion is missing. Seen here are about 2 million clones, less than 95% observed once, and the top ten hold around 1.2%. The germline V gene encodes CDR1 SGHDT and CDR2 YYEEEE. This CDR3 spans 14 amino acids. V was trimmed by 4 bases and J by 4 bases, leaving 14 bases between them.

Sequencing was performed on naive CD8+ T cells sorted from blood. The rearrangement uses TRBV5-6 and TRBJ1-2; possibly TRBD1 for D (6 bases). This receptor was taken from a man between 18 and 29 years old in good health. DNA of the CDR3: TGTGCCAGCAGCCTGATGGGGGCGTCCTATGGCTACACCTTC. Translated: CASSLMGASYGYTF.